This T cell receptor beta chain was identified during a study of breast tumors, draining lymph nodes, adjacent tissues. Study-wide results and limits: Tumors had less TCR diversity than lymph nodes, more than nontumor tissue.

Axillary draining lymph nodes of breast cancer patients supplied the node samples. TCRdb processed the multiplex PCR reads anew with MiXCR; each CDR3 protein has one entry. The data contain some 120,000 distinct CDR3 sequences, 15% to 20% of them singletons. With respect to this clonotype: What it binds is unknown. A much more abundant neighbour one base away suggests this may be a read error.

The clonotype originates from a female donor with breast cancer. Some clones in this sample may be carry-over from other donors' samples. The sample was axillary lymph node tissue.

CDR3 in amino acids: CASSVESHYGYAF. The CDR3 coding sequence is TGTGCCAGCTCCGTTGAGTCCCACTATGGCTACGCCTTC. This rearrangement joins TRBV12-3 or TRBV12-4 to TRBJ1-2; D remains unclear. This CDR3 region has 13 residues.